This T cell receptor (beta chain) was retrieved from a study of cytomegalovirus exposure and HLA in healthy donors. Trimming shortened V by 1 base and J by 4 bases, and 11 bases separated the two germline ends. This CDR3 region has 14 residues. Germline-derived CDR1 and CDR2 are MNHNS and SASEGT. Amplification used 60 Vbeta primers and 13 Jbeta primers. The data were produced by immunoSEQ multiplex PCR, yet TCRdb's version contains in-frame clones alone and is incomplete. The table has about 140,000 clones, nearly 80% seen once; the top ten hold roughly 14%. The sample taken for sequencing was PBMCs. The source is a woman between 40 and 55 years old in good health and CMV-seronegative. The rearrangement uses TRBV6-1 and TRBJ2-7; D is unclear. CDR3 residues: CASSEVAGSYEQYF. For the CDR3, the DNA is TGTGCCAGCAGTGAAGTCGCAGGCTCGTACGAGCAGTACTTC.